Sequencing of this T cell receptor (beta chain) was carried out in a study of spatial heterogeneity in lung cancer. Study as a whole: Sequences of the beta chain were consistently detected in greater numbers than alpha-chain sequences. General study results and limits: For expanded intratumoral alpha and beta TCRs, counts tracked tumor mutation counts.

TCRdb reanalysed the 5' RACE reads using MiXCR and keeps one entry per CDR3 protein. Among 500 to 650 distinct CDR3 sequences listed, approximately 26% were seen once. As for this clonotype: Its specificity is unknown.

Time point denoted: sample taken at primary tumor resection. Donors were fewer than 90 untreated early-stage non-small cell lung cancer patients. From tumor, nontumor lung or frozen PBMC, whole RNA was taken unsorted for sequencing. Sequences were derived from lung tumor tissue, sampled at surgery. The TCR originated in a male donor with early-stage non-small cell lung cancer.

For the CDR3, the DNA is TGTGCCAGCAGTTTATGGGAGGGGGGGAAAGATACGCAGTATTTT. Translation: CASSLWEGGKDTQYF. V is TRBV12-3 or TRBV12-4 and J is TRBJ2-3, with D possibly matching TRBD2 (7 bases). This CDR3 spans 15 amino acids. Trimming shortened V by 2 bases and J by 5 bases, and 14 bases separated the two germline ends.